These 12 T cell receptor beta chains were sequenced from one sample in a study of T cell responses to AZD1222 COVID-19 vaccine. TCRdb keeps only in-frame clones here, not all; method: immunoSEQ multiplex PCR. The sample has under 150,000 clones, roughly four fifths seen once. The sequencing used peripheral blood, collected on day 0 of MenACWY control vaccination. The receptors shown here come from an adult in good health.

CDR3 loop: CATSDPTPANTGELFF. The CDR3 region has the DNA TGTGCCACCAGTGATCCTACACCCGCGAACACCGGGGAGCTGTTTTTT. This rearrangement joins TRBV24-1 to TRBJ2-2; D is unresolved. CDR1 KGHDR and CDR2 SFDVKD come from the germline V gene. This CDR3 is 16 amino acids long. Deletions cut 3 bases from V and 0 bases from J, with 10 bases between.

The chain is built from TRBV5-1 and TRBJ1-4; D remains ambiguous. V shed 5 bases and J shed 0 bases, with 11 bases lying between them. The length of the CDR3 is 15 residues. CDR1 is SGHRS and CDR2 is YFSETQ in the germline V gene. DNA of the CDR3: TGCGCCAGCAGGGAAGGGAGTGCAACTAATGAAAAACTGTTTTTT. Protein product: CASREGSATNEKLFF. The full variable domain, its missing parts supplied by reference TRBV5-1 and TRBJ1-4, is KAGVTQTPRYLIKTRGQQVTLSCSPISGHRSVSWYQQTPGQGLQFLFEYFSETQRNKGNFPGRFSGRQFSNSRSEMNVSTLELGDSALYLCASREGSATNEKLFFGSGTQLSVL.

The chain is built from TRBV19 and TRBJ2-1; possible D gene TRBD2, 5 bases. CDR1 and CDR2 from the germline V gene are LNHDA and SQIVND (reference sequence). The CDR3 is 15 residues long. V lost 1 base to trimming and J lost 5 bases, with 12 bases between them. CDR3 sequence: CASSIGPSRHNEQFF. The CDR3, as DNA: TGTGCCAGTAGTATAGGCCCTAGCAGGCACAATGAGCAGTTCTTC.

This chain links TRBV11-2 with TRBJ1-1, with 7 bases lining up with TRBD1. This CDR3 region has 14 residues. Germline CDR1 is SGHAT and CDR2 is FQNNGV. Germline trimming cut 7 bases from V and 2 bases from J; bases unmatched to any gene: 7. CDR3 region: CASTKGTANTEAFF. As DNA, the CDR3 is TGTGCCAGCACCAAGGGGACAGCCAACACTGAAGCTTTCTTT. The whole variable domain, filled in from reference TRBV11-2 and TRBJ1-1, reads EAGVAQSPRYKIIEKRQSVAFWCNPISGHATLYWYQQILGQGPKLLIQFQNNGVVDDSQLPKDRFSAERLKGVDSTLKIQPAKLEDSAVYLCASTKGTANTEAFFGQGTRLTVV.

The chain is built from TRBV10-3 and TRBJ2-6; 7 positions agree with TRBD1. CDR1 and CDR2 (germline): ENHRY, SYGVKD. There are 14 residues in the CDR3. J lost 2 bases, V lost 5 bases, and 0 bases had no gene match. The CDR3: CAISRGPGANVLTF. The DNA of the CDR3 is TGTGCCATCAGTAGGGGGCCTGGGGCCAACGTCCTGACTTTC.

This chain links TRBV27 with TRBJ1-2; D unresolved. V was cut by 0 bases and J by 5 bases, with 13 bases left in between. Per germline, CDR1 MNHEY and CDR2 SMNVEV (reference sequence). CDR3 length: 15 residues. The CDR3 DNA reads TGTGCCAGCAGTTTATCGGGTAGTTCCGCTTATGGCTACACCTTC. Translated, it gives CASSLSGSSAYGYTF.

In this sample, this clone turned up once. This sequence joins TRBV10-3 and TRBJ1-1, with 9 bases that match TRBD1. The trim removed 7 bases at V and 6 bases at J, leaving 6 bases unmatched. Germline V lookup: CDR1 ENHRY, CDR2 SYGVKD. The CDR3 is 13 amino acids. DNA for the CDR3: TGTGCCATCACCACAGACAGGGGGGCTGAAGCTTTCTTT. It translates to CAITTDRGAEAFF.

This clone came up a few times. The V gene is TRBV28, the J gene TRBJ2-1; D may correspond to TRBD1 or TRBD2 (5 bases each). This CDR3 region has 12 residues. V was trimmed by 7 bases and J by 8 bases, leaving 12 bases between them. CDR1 and CDR2 (germline): MDHEN, SYDVKM. CDR3 bases: TGTGCCAGCAATTGGGGGTTGGATGAGCAGTTCTTC. It codes for CASNWGLDEQFF.

The chain recombines TRBV2 with TRBJ1-4; D is unclear. This CDR3 is built from 15 residues. Trimming shortened V by 7 bases and J by 8 bases, and 20 bases separated the two germline ends. Germline assignment: CDR1 SNHLY and CDR2 FYNNEI. The CDR3 DNA is TGTGCCAGCAAGGCCGCCCGGGGAAAACGAGAAAAACTGTTTTTT. Encoded protein: CASKAARGKREKLFF.

The chain combines TRBV6-5 with TRBJ1-1; a possible D gene is TRBD1 (5 bases). Per germline, CDR1 MNHEY and CDR2 SVGAGI. The CDR3 consists of 13 residues. Deletions cut 6 bases from V and 1 base from J, with 9 bases between. CDR3 DNA sequence: TGTGCCAGCAGCACACAGGAGAACACTGAAGCTTTCTTT. Its translation is CASSTQENTEAFF.

The chain has TRBV5-1 and TRBJ2-3, with D hard to call. V was clipped by 5 bases and J by 0 bases, with 13 bases between them. Germline CDR1 SGHRS, CDR2 YFSETQ. The CDR3 has 15 residues. The CDR3 here is CASSVPVASTDTQYF. The CDR3 DNA is TGCGCCAGCAGTGTTCCAGTGGCAAGCACAGATACGCAGTATTTT.

The rearrangement uses TRBV6-5 and TRBJ1-1; no firm D call. The germline V and J ends were trimmed by 0 bases and 10 bases, with 18 bases remaining between them. The CDR3 totals 15 residues. Per the germline V gene, CDR1 is MNHEY and CDR2 is SVGAGI. CDR3 protein: CASSYSSGVRGRAFF. The CDR3 region has the DNA TGTGCCAGCAGTTACTCGAGCGGTGTGCGGGGAAGAGCTTTCTTT.